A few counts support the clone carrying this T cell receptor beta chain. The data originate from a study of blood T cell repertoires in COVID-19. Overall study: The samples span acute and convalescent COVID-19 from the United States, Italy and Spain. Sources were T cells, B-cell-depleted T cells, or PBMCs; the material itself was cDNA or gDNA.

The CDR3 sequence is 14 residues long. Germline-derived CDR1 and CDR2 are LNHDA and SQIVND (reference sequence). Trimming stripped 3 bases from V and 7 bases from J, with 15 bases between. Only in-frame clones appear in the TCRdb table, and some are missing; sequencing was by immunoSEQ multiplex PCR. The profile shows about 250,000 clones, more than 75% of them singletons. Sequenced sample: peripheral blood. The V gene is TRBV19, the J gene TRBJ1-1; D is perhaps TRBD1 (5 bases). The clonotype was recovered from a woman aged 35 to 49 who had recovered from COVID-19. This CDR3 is CASSIKPEGYEAFF. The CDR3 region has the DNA TGTGCCAGTAGTATCAAACCGGAGGGGTATGAAGCTTTCTTT.